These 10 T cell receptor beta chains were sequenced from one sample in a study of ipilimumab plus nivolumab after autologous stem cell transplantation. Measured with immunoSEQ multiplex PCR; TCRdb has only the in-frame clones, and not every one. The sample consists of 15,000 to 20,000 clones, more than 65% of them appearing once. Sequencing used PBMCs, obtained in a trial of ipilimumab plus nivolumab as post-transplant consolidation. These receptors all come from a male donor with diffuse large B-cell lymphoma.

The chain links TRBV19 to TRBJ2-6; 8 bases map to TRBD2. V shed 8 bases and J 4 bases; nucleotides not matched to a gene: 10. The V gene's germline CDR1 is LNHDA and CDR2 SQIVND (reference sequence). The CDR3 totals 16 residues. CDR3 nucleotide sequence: TGTGCCAGTCAATGGGCCGGGAGGGCCGGGGCCAACGTCCTGACTTTC. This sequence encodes CASQWAGRAGANVLTF.

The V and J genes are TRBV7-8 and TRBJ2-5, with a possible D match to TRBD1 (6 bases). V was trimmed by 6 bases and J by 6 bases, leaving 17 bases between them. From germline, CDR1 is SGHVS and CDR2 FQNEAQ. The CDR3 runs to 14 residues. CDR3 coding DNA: TGTGCCAGCAGTCACCCACAGGGACCGCAGACCCAGTACTTC. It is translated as CASSHPQGPQTQYF.

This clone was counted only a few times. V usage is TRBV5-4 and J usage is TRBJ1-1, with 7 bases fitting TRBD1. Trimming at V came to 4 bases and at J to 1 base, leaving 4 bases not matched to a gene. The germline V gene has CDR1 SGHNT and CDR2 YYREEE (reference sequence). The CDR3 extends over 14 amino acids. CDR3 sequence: CASSQGQRNTEAFF. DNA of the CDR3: TGTGCCAGCAGCCAGGGACAGAGGAACACTGAAGCTTTCTTT.

Written as DNA, the CDR3 is TGCAGCGTTGAAAGGACCTCCGGCACAGATACGCAGTATTTT. It codes for CSVERTSGTDTQYF. The J gene is TRBJ2-3, the V gene TRBV29-1; D gene uncertain. The CDR3 runs 14 residues. Germline V gene data show CDR1 as SQVTM and CDR2 as ANQGSEA. V lost 2 bases to trimming and J lost 1 base, with 10 bases between them.

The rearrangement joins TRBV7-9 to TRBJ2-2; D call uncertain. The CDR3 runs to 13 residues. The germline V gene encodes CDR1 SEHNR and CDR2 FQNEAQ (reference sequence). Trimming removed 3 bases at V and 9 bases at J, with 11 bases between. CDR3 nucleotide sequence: TGTGCCAGCAGCTTTCAGGATAGCCGGGAGCTGTTTTTT. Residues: CASSFQDSRELFF.

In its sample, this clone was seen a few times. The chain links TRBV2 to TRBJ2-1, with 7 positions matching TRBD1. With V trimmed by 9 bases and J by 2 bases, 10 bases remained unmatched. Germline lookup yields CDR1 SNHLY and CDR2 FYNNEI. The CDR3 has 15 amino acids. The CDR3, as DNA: TGTGCCAGTGGACGTCCCAGGGGGACCTACAATGAGCAGTTCTTC. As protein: CASGRPRGTYNEQFF.

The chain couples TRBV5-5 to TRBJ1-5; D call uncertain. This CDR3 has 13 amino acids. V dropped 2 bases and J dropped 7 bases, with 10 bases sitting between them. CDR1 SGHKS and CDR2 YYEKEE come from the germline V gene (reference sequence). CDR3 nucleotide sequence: TGTGCCAGCAGCTTTTCCTTACTCCAGCCCCAGCATTTT. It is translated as CASSFSLLQPQHF.

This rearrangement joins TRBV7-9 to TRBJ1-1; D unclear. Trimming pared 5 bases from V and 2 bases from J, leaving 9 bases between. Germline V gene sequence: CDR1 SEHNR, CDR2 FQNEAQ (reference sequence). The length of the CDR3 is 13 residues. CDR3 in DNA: TGTGCCAGCAGCCCCGATGCTAACACTGAAGCTTTCTTT. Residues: CASSPDANTEAFF. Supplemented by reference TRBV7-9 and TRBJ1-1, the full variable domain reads DTGVSQNPRHKITKRGQNVTFRCDPISEHNRLYWYRQTLGQGPEFLTYFQNEAQLEKSRLLSDRFSAERPKGSFSTLEIQRTEQGDSAMYLCASSPDANTEAFFGQGTRLTVV.

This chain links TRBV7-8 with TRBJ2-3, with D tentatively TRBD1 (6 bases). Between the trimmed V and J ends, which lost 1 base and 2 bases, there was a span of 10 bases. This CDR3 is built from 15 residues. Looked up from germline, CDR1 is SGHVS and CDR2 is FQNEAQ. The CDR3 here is CASSLGTANTDTQYF. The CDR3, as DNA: TGTGCCAGCAGCTTAGGGACAGCCAACACAGATACGCAGTATTTT.

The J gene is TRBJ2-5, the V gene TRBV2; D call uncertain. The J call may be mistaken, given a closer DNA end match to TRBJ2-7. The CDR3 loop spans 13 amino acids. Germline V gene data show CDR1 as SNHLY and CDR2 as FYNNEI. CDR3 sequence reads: CASGTVGSHEQYF. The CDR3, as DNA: TGTGCCAGCGGCACCGTCGGGTCGCACGAGCAGTACTTC.